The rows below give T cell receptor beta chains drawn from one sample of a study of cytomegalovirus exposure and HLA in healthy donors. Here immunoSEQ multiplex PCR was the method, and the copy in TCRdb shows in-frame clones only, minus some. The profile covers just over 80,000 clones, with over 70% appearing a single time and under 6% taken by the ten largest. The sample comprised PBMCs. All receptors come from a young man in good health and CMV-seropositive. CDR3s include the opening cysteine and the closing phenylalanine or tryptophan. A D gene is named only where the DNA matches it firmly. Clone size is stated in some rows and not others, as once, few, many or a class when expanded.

CDR3: CASRTPLGAGYEQYF
DNA: TGTGCCAGCCGTACTCCCCTTGGGGCCGGGTACGAGCAGTACTTC
D: .
J: TRBJ2-7
size: .
V: TRBV28

CDR3: CASSQNSGGMNTEAFF
DNA: TGTGCCAGCAGCCAAAATTCCGGGGGGATGAACACTGAAGCTTTCTTT
D: .
J: TRBJ1-1
size: .
V: TRBV11-2

CDR3: CASSLRTEYTEAFF
DNA: TGTGCCAGCAGTCTGAGGACAGAGTACACTGAAGCTTTCTTT
D: .
J: TRBJ1-1
size: .
V: TRBV27

CDR3: CASSLGQGGNEKLFF
DNA: TGTGCCAGCAGCTTAGGGCAGGGTGGTAATGAAAAACTGTTTTTT
D: .
J: TRBJ1-4
size: few
V: TRBV7-2

CDR3: CASSEWAGASSYEQYF
DNA: TGTGCCAGCAGTGAATGGGCAGGGGCAAGCTCCTACGAGCAGTACTTC
D: .
J: TRBJ2-7
size: .
V: TRBV6-1

CDR3: CASSVGLANTGEQYF
DNA: TGTGCCAGCAGCGTAGGGCTAGCCAATACTGGCGAGCAGTACTTC
D: .
J: TRBJ2-7
size: .
V: TRBV9

CDR3: CASSLEQGRTDTQYF
DNA: TGTGCCAGCAGCTTAGAACAGGGACGCACAGATACGCAGTATTTT
D: .
J: TRBJ2-3
size: .
V: TRBV7-9

CDR3: CASSSQANTEAFF
DNA: TGCGCCAGCAGCTCCCAGGCGAACACTGAAGCTTTCTTT
D: .
J: TRBJ1-1
size: few
V: TRBV5-1

CDR3: CASSYSTGSQPQHF
DNA: TGTGCCAGCAGTTACTCGACAGGTAGCCAGCCCCAGCATTTT
D: .
J: TRBJ1-5
size: .
V: TRBV6-5

CDR3: CASSYSAGALTFF
DNA: TGTGCCAGCAGTTACTCAGCAGGGGCCTTGACTTTCTTT
D: .
J: TRBJ1-1
size: few
V: TRBV6-5

CDR3: CASSVEMGGDTQYF
DNA: TGTGCCAGCAGTGTTGAGATGGGGGGAGATACGCAGTATTTT
D: .
J: TRBJ2-3
size: .
V: TRBV6-4

CDR3: CASSFTSGGSYEQYF
DNA: TGTGCCAGCAGCTTCACTAGCGGGGGATCCTACGAGCAGTACTTC
D: TRBD2
J: TRBJ2-7
size: .
V: TRBV7-6

CDR3: CASSVQGSSNQPQHF
DNA: TGTGCCAGCAGTGTACAGGGAAGCAGCAATCAGCCCCAGCATTTT
D: .
J: TRBJ1-5
size: .
V: TRBV2

CDR3: CASSTGARNTEAFF
DNA: TGTGCCAGTAGCACAGGGGCCCGGAACACTGAAGCTTTCTTT
D: TRBD1
J: TRBJ1-1
size: .
V: TRBV19

CDR3: CASSYRRQGATYEQYF
DNA: TGTGCCAGCAGTTACCGGCGGCAGGGGGCCACCTACGAGCAGTACTTC
D: TRBD1
J: TRBJ2-7
size: .
V: TRBV6-5

CDR3: CASGRGTGEKLFF
DNA: TGTGCCAGCGGGAGGGGGACGGGAGAAAAACTGTTTTTT
D: .
J: TRBJ1-4
size: few
V: TRBV6-1

CDR3: CASSVGGRNYGYTF
DNA: TGTGCCAGCAGCGTAGGTGGGCGTAACTATGGCTACACCTTC
D: .
J: TRBJ1-2
size: .
V: TRBV9

CDR3: CASSVGSGIAYEQYF
DNA: TGTGCCAGCAGCGTAGGGAGCGGCATTGCCTACGAGCAGTACTTC
D: .
J: TRBJ2-7
size: .
V: TRBV9

CDR3: CASSPDRVPDTQYF
DNA: TGCGCCAGCAGCCCAGACAGGGTTCCAGATACGCAGTATTTT
D: TRBD1
J: TRBJ2-3
size: .
V: TRBV5-1

CDR3: CASSQLMETQYF
DNA: TGTGCCAGCAGCCAGTTGATGGAGACCCAGTACTTC
D: .
J: TRBJ2-5
size: .
V: TRBV28

CDR3: CASSGTGNIQYF
DNA: TGTGCCAGCAGCGGGACTGGAAACATTCAGTACTTC
D: .
J: TRBJ2-4
size: .
V: TRBV13

CDR3: CASSLAGTSVYEQYF
DNA: TGCGCCAGCAGCTTGGCCGGGACTAGCGTCTACGAGCAGTACTTC
D: TRBD2
J: TRBJ2-7
size: .
V: TRBV5-1

CDR3: CASSPKEALSYEQYF
DNA: TGTGCCAGCAGCCCCAAAGAGGCGCTCTCCTACGAGCAGTACTTC
D: .
J: TRBJ2-7
size: .
V: TRBV9

CDR3: CASSRQLGTDTQYF
DNA: TGTGCCAGCAGCAGACAGTTAGGAACAGATACGCAGTATTTT
D: .
J: TRBJ2-3
size: few
V: TRBV6-5

CDR3: CASSAGWGTDTQYF
DNA: TGTGCCAGCAGTGCGGGGTGGGGTACAGATACGCAGTATTTT
D: .
J: TRBJ2-3
size: .
V: TRBV25-1

CDR3: CASTGTGTYEQYF
DNA: TGTGCCAGCACCGGGACTGGAACCTACGAGCAGTACTTC
D: .
J: TRBJ2-7
size: .
V: TRBV6-5

CDR3: CASSQAGGGNYEQYF
DNA: TGTGCCAGCAGCCAAGCAGGGGGCGGTAACTACGAGCAGTACTTC
D: TRBD1
J: TRBJ2-7
size: few
V: TRBV14

CDR3: CASSQPGTGGEFF
DNA: TGTGCCAGCAGCCAACCAGGGACAGGGGGCGAGTTCTTC
D: TRBD1
J: TRBJ2-1
size: .
V: TRBV6-5

CDR3: CASSQDNEGEAFF
DNA: TGCGCCAGCAGCCAAGATAATGAGGGTGAAGCTTTCTTT
D: .
J: TRBJ1-1
size: few
V: TRBV4-1

CDR3: CASSFAQGNQPQHF
DNA: TGTGCCAGCAGCTTCGCGCAGGGAAATCAGCCCCAGCATTTT
D: .
J: TRBJ1-5
size: .
V: TRBV7-2

CDR3: CSVGSRGNTEAFF
DNA: TGCAGCGTAGGCTCCCGGGGGAACACTGAAGCTTTCTTT
D: .
J: TRBJ1-1
size: .
V: TRBV29-1

CDR3: CASSGGTDSYEQYF
DNA: TGTGCCAGCAGTGGAGGGACCGACTCCTACGAGCAGTACTTC
D: .
J: TRBJ2-7
size: few
V: TRBV6-5

CDR3: CASSFAAGGPEETQYF
DNA: TGTGCCAGCAGTTTTGCGGCGGGAGGGCCGGAGGAGACCCAGTACTTC
D: TRBD2
J: TRBJ2-5
size: once
V: TRBV28